The rows below give T cell receptor beta chains drawn from one sample of a study of blood T cell repertoires in COVID-19. Sequenced by immunoSEQ multiplex PCR; TCRdb stores in-frame clones only, minus some. Counted here are hundreds of thousands of clones, about nine tenths occurring once; the ten biggest clones make up 2.6%. The specimen sequenced was PBMCs or T cells enriched from blood (not recorded which). These TCRs come from a man in his sixties who had recovered from COVID-19. Both conserved end residues are part of each CDR3. Each record gives: clone size, D gene, V gene, J gene, CDR3 protein, CDR3 DNA. A D gene is named only where the DNA matches it firmly. Size values are once, few and many counts, or a class for expanded clones, and some rows have none.

clone_size: .; d_call: .; v_call: TRBV19; j_call: TRBJ2-3; cdr3_aa: CASKIKKSGSTDTQYF; cdr3_nt: TGTGCCAGCAAGATTAAAAAGAGCGGGTCCACAGATACGCAGTATTTT
clone_size: once; d_call: .; v_call: TRBV28; j_call: TRBJ1-1; cdr3_aa: CASHEVGNTEAFF; cdr3_nt: TGTGCCAGCCATGAGGTTGGGAACACTGAAGCTTTCTTT
clone_size: .; d_call: .; v_call: TRBV3-1/TRBV3-2; j_call: TRBJ2-2; cdr3_aa: CASIGVPGELFF; cdr3_nt: TGTGCCAGCATAGGGGTTCCCGGGGAGCTGTTTTTT
clone_size: .; d_call: .; v_call: TRBV14; j_call: TRBJ1-2; cdr3_aa: CASSRTETNYGYTF; cdr3_nt: TGTGCCAGCAGCCGGACTGAGACTAACTATGGCTACACCTTC
clone_size: .; d_call: TRBD2; v_call: TRBV7-6; j_call: TRBJ2-2; cdr3_aa: CASSSPGLAGGHGAGELFF; cdr3_nt: TGTGCCAGCAGCTCACCCGGCCTAGCGGGGGGGCATGGCGCCGGGGAGCTGTTTTTT
clone_size: .; d_call: .; v_call: TRBV5-1; j_call: TRBJ2-5; cdr3_aa: CASNSGSGNQETQYF; cdr3_nt: TGCGCCAGCAACTCGGGTAGCGGAAACCAAGAGACCCAGTACTTC
clone_size: .; d_call: TRBD1; v_call: TRBV18; j_call: TRBJ2-7; cdr3_aa: CASSQGQAHEQYF; cdr3_nt: TGTGCCAGCTCACAGGGACAGGCCCACGAGCAGTACTTC
clone_size: .; d_call: TRBD1; v_call: TRBV30; j_call: TRBJ1-5; cdr3_aa: CAWSRDRGQPQHF; cdr3_nt: TGTGCCTGGAGTAGGGACAGGGGTCAGCCCCAGCATTTT
clone_size: .; d_call: .; v_call: TRBV7-9; j_call: TRBJ1-5; cdr3_aa: CASSGEYSNQPQHF; cdr3_nt: TGTGCCAGCAGCGGGGAGTATAGCAATCAGCCCCAGCATTTT
clone_size: .; d_call: TRBD1; v_call: TRBV27; j_call: TRBJ2-7; cdr3_aa: CASSGQGLAEQYF; cdr3_nt: TGTGCCAGCAGTGGACAGGGATTGGCCGAGCAGTACTTC
clone_size: .; d_call: TRBD1; v_call: TRBV6-2/TRBV6-3; j_call: TRBJ1-5; cdr3_aa: CASSYSRQGIYSNQPQHF; cdr3_nt: TGTGCCAGCAGTTACTCCAGACAGGGGATTTATAGCAATCAGCCCCAGCATTTT
clone_size: .; d_call: .; v_call: TRBV7-9; j_call: TRBJ2-3; cdr3_aa: CASGGQTDTQYF; cdr3_nt: TGTGCCAGCGGTGGACAGACAGATACGCAGTATTTT
clone_size: .; d_call: TRBD1; v_call: TRBV5-1; j_call: TRBJ1-1; cdr3_aa: CASSLASGGVDTEAFF; cdr3_nt: TGCGCCAGCAGCTTGGCGTCAGGGGGCGTTGACACTGAAGCTTTCTTT
clone_size: .; d_call: TRBD1; v_call: TRBV11-3; j_call: TRBJ2-2; cdr3_aa: CASSLGGQGVSWELFF; cdr3_nt: TGTGCCAGCAGCTTAGGGGGACAGGGTGTTTCCTGGGAGCTGTTTTTT
clone_size: .; d_call: .; v_call: TRBV27; j_call: TRBJ2-1; cdr3_aa: CASSFRRSGEQFF; cdr3_nt: TGTGCCAGCAGTTTTCGCCGGTCTGGTGAGCAGTTCTTC
clone_size: .; d_call: .; v_call: TRBV30; j_call: TRBJ1-4; cdr3_aa: CAWSKRTARWTNEKLFF; cdr3_nt: TGTGCCTGGAGCAAACGGACAGCCCGATGGACTAATGAAAAACTGTTTTTT
clone_size: .; d_call: TRBD1; v_call: TRBV19; j_call: TRBJ1-5; cdr3_aa: CASSWQGDAQPQHF; cdr3_nt: TGTGCCAGTAGTTGGCAGGGGGATGCTCAGCCCCAGCATTTT
clone_size: .; d_call: .; v_call: TRBV30; j_call: TRBJ1-4; cdr3_aa: CAWSRTATNEKLFF; cdr3_nt: TGTGCCTGGAGTCGGACAGCTACTAATGAAAAACTGTTTTTT
clone_size: .; d_call: .; v_call: TRBV6-2/TRBV6-3; j_call: TRBJ1-5; cdr3_aa: CASSYGFGYSNQPQHF; cdr3_nt: TGTGCCAGCAGTTACGGATTCGGGTATAGCAATCAGCCCCAGCATTTT
clone_size: .; d_call: TRBD1; v_call: TRBV30; j_call: TRBJ1-1; cdr3_aa: CAWRPDRVGEAFF; cdr3_nt: TGTGCCTGGAGGCCAGACAGGGTGGGAGAAGCTTTCTTT
clone_size: .; d_call: TRBD1; v_call: TRBV18; j_call: TRBJ1-1; cdr3_aa: CASSPLGQGDTEAFF; cdr3_nt: TGTGCCAGCTCACCTCTGGGACAGGGGGACACTGAAGCTTTCTTT
clone_size: .; d_call: .; v_call: TRBV19; j_call: TRBJ1-2; cdr3_aa: CASSFNKYGYTF; cdr3_nt: TGTGCCAGTAGCTTTAACAAGTATGGCTACACCTTC
clone_size: .; d_call: .; v_call: TRBV11-2; j_call: TRBJ1-1; cdr3_aa: CASSLGGRLTEAFF; cdr3_nt: TGTGCCAGCAGCTTAGGGGGGCGTCTCACTGAAGCTTTCTTT
clone_size: .; d_call: .; v_call: TRBV19; j_call: TRBJ1-2; cdr3_aa: CASSTTGYSIGYTF; cdr3_nt: TGTGCCAGTAGTACGACAGGATACTCTATCGGCTACACCTTC
clone_size: once; d_call: .; v_call: TRBV12-3/TRBV12-4; j_call: TRBJ1-3; cdr3_aa: CASSLGRGNTIYF; cdr3_nt: TGTGCCAGCAGTTTAGGGCGAGGGAACACCATATATTTT
clone_size: .; d_call: TRBD2; v_call: TRBV24-1; j_call: TRBJ2-1; cdr3_aa: CATSDPSGNSYNEQFF; cdr3_nt: TGTGCCACCAGTGACCCCAGCGGGAACTCCTACAATGAGCAGTTCTTC
clone_size: .; d_call: TRBD2; v_call: TRBV5-1; j_call: TRBJ2-2; cdr3_aa: CASSLWAGGKTGELFF; cdr3_nt: TGCGCCAGCAGCTTGTGGGCGGGAGGGAAGACCGGGGAGCTGTTTTTT
clone_size: .; d_call: TRBD1; v_call: TRBV19; j_call: TRBJ1-2; cdr3_aa: CASRIPPDRGHGYTF; cdr3_nt: TGTGCCAGTAGGATTCCACCCGACAGGGGTCATGGCTACACCTTC
clone_size: .; d_call: TRBD1; v_call: TRBV11-2; j_call: TRBJ2-3; cdr3_aa: CASSLNRGDTQYF; cdr3_nt: TGTGCCAGCAGCCTGAACAGGGGTGATACGCAGTATTTT
clone_size: .; d_call: TRBD1; v_call: TRBV4-2; j_call: TRBJ1-2; cdr3_aa: CASSRVMTGGDYGYTF; cdr3_nt: TGTGCCAGCAGCCGTGTCATGACAGGGGGGGACTATGGCTACACCTTC
clone_size: .; d_call: TRBD2; v_call: TRBV11-3; j_call: TRBJ2-1; cdr3_aa: CASSRTSGRRVYNEQFF; cdr3_nt: TGTGCCAGCAGCCGGACTAGCGGGAGGCGCGTATACAATGAGCAGTTCTTC
clone_size: .; d_call: .; v_call: TRBV2; j_call: TRBJ2-7; cdr3_aa: CASSDGTGSYEQYF; cdr3_nt: TGTGCCAGCAGTGATGGTACAGGGTCCTACGAGCAGTACTTC
clone_size: .; d_call: .; v_call: TRBV6-6; j_call: TRBJ1-6; cdr3_aa: CASSYSRPGYNSPLHF; cdr3_nt: TGTGCCAGCAGTTACTCGAGGCCGGGCTATAATTCACCCCTCCACTTT
clone_size: .; d_call: .; v_call: TRBV18; j_call: TRBJ1-6; cdr3_aa: CASSPRDTFANSPLHF; cdr3_nt: TGTGCCAGCTCACCACGGGACACCTTCGCGAATTCACCCCTCCACTTT
clone_size: .; d_call: TRBD2; v_call: TRBV4-1; j_call: TRBJ2-1; cdr3_aa: CASSPTSGRVYEQFF; cdr3_nt: TGCGCCAGCAGCCCTACTAGCGGGAGGGTATATGAGCAGTTCTTC
clone_size: once; d_call: .; v_call: TRBV6-5; j_call: TRBJ1-3; cdr3_aa: CASSYSRPGGNTIYF; cdr3_nt: TGTGCCAGCAGTTACTCGAGGCCGGGGGGAAACACCATATATTTT
clone_size: .; d_call: .; v_call: TRBV29-1; j_call: TRBJ1-1; cdr3_aa: CSVGKGVHTEAFF; cdr3_nt: TGCAGCGTTGGGAAGGGGGTCCACACTGAAGCTTTCTTT
clone_size: .; d_call: .; v_call: TRBV5-1; j_call: TRBJ1-1; cdr3_aa: CASSLDRAKAEAFF; cdr3_nt: TGCGCCAGCAGCTTGGACAGGGCAAAAGCTGAAGCTTTCTTT
clone_size: .; d_call: TRBD1; v_call: TRBV7-9; j_call: TRBJ1-1; cdr3_aa: CAGRDRGTEAFF; cdr3_nt: TGTGCCGGCCGGGACAGGGGAACTGAAGCTTTCTTT
clone_size: .; d_call: TRBD2; v_call: TRBV9; j_call: TRBJ2-2; cdr3_aa: CASSGAGGPTGELFF; cdr3_nt: TGTGCCAGCAGCGGGGCGGGGGGGCCGACCGGGGAGCTGTTTTTT
clone_size: .; d_call: .; v_call: TRBV19; j_call: TRBJ1-2; cdr3_aa: CASNQQGRNYGYTF; cdr3_nt: TGTGCCAGTAATCAACAGGGCAGGAACTATGGCTACACCTTC
clone_size: .; d_call: TRBD1; v_call: TRBV12-3/TRBV12-4; j_call: TRBJ1-6; cdr3_aa: CASSSQGVSLHF; cdr3_nt: TGTGCCAGCAGTTCCCAGGGGGTGAGCCTCCACTTT
clone_size: .; d_call: TRBD1; v_call: TRBV4-1; j_call: TRBJ1-4; cdr3_aa: CASSQVPYRGINEKLFF; cdr3_nt: TGCGCCAGCAGCCAAGTTCCCTACAGGGGCATAAATGAAAAACTGTTTTTT
clone_size: .; d_call: .; v_call: TRBV18; j_call: TRBJ1-3; cdr3_aa: CASSSTGVSGNTIYF; cdr3_nt: TGTGCCAGCTCCTCGACGGGAGTGAGCGGAAACACCATATATTTT
clone_size: .; d_call: TRBD2; v_call: TRBV2; j_call: TRBJ2-3; cdr3_aa: CASSSASGAGYTQYF; cdr3_nt: TGTGCCAGCAGTTCGGCTAGCGGGGCCGGATATACGCAGTATTTT
clone_size: once; d_call: TRBD2; v_call: TRBV5-1; j_call: TRBJ2-5; cdr3_aa: CASSLKPRGDQETQYF; cdr3_nt: TGCGCCAGCAGCCTAAAACCGCGGGGGGATCAAGAGACCCAGTACTTC
clone_size: .; d_call: .; v_call: TRBV6-5; j_call: TRBJ2-7; cdr3_aa: CASALGRGIYEQYF; cdr3_nt: TGTGCCAGCGCTTTGGGCCGAGGGATCTACGAGCAGTACTTC
clone_size: .; d_call: TRBD2; v_call: TRBV13; j_call: TRBJ2-7; cdr3_aa: CASSLEGTKDEQYF; cdr3_nt: TGTGCCAGCAGCTTAGAGGGGACTAAGGACGAGCAGTACTTC